The 26 T cell receptor beta chains presented below share a single source sample, sequenced in a study of T cells in Graves' hyperthyroidism and ophthalmopathy. Authors of the study amplified TCR beta CDR3 regions from RNA transcripts. RT-PCR in the first round (using the HTBI primer set) targeted the TCR CDR3. MiXCR, run by TCRdb on the multiplex PCR reads, gives a single entry per CDR3 protein. The sample lists around 360,000 distinct CDR3 sequences; approximately 14% were seen once. Material: blood. These receptors originate from a woman aged 55-75 years with Graves' ophthalmopathy.

This clonotype was seen at least ten times. The chain recombines TRBV20-1 with TRBJ2-7, with 9 bases that match TRBD2. The ends lost 3 bases at V and 3 bases at J; junction bases unmatched: 15. This CDR3 has 17 amino acids. Germline V gene lookup returns CDR1 DFQATT and CDR2 SNEGSKA (reference sequence). The CDR3 coding sequence is TGCAGTGCTAGTTCACAACTAAGTAGCGGGAGTGTCTACGAGCAGTACTTC. It yields the protein CSASSQLSSGSVYEQYF.

In this sample, this clonotype turned up many times. This chain joins TRBV12-3 or TRBV12-4 and TRBJ2-3; 13 bases are a match to TRBD2. CDR3 length equals 16 residues. Losses at the gene ends were 6 bases for V and 3 bases for J; bases not matched to a gene: 6. This CDR3 is CASRDRLAGGTDTQYF. CDR3 sequence (DNA): TGTGCCAGCAGAGATAGACTAGCGGGAGGTACAGATACGCAGTATTTT.

This clonotype was counted many times. V is TRBV20-1 and J is TRBJ2-1, with 9 bases that match TRBD1. This CDR3 region has 14 residues. The junction had 9 bases not matched to a gene; V was cut back by 5 bases and J by 7 bases. Germline V gene sequence: CDR1 DFQATT, CDR2 SNEGSKA (reference sequence). The CDR3 region has the DNA TGCAGTGCTCCCGGACGGGGACAGGGTAATGAGCAGTTCTTC. Encoded protein: CSAPGRGQGNEQFF.

This clonotype was recorded many times. The rearrangement joins TRBV28 to TRBJ2-4, with 8 bases aligning to TRBD1. The CDR3 length is 15 residues. After removal of 6 bases from V and 9 bases from J, the junction contained 13 bases not matched to a gene. Per germline, CDR1 MDHEN and CDR2 SYDVKM. DNA of the CDR3: TGTGCCAGCAGCAGTTTGACAGGGGCCCACCTCATTCAGTACTTC. It yields the protein CASSSLTGAHLIQYF. Full variable domain (missing parts from reference TRBV28 and TRBJ2-4): DVKVTQSSRYLVKRTGEKVFLECVQDMDHENMFWYRQDPGLGLRLIYFSYDVKMKEKGDIPEGYSVSREKKERFSLILESASTNQTSMYLCASSSLTGAHLIQYFGAGTRLSVL.

Many counts were recorded for this clonotype. The chain joins TRBV7-9 to TRBJ2-7; 7 positions agree with TRBD1. Losses at the gene ends were 5 bases for V and 3 bases for J; bases not matched to a gene: 10. CDR1 and CDR2 (germline): SEHNR, FQNEAQ (reference sequence). The CDR3 sequence is 15 residues long. CDR3 sequence reads: CASSIAGTARYEQYF. The CDR3 region has the DNA TGTGCCAGCAGCATTGCCGGGACAGCACGCTACGAGCAGTACTTC.

This clonotype was seen only a few times. The junction does not match germline at one end; this may be a read error. This chain connects TRBV3-1 to TRBJ2-5; 7 bases agree with TRBD2. The CDR3 is made up of 13 amino acids. The germline V gene has CDR1 LGHDT and CDR2 YNNKEL (reference sequence). CDR3 loop: CASSALGGETQYF. The CDR3 region has the DNA TGCGCCAGCAGTGCCCTGGGGGGGGAGACCCAGTACTTC.

The gene calls are TRBV20-1 and TRBJ2-2, with D possibly being TRBD1 (5 bases). Trimming left V 3 bases short and J 3 bases short, with 8 bases between. The CDR3 covers 13 residues. Germline lookup yields CDR1 DFQATT and CDR2 SNEGSKA (reference sequence). CDR3 sequence reads: CSARDTHTGELFF. The CDR3 DNA reads as TGCAGTGCTAGGGACACTCACACCGGGGAGCTGTTTTTT.

This rearrangement joins TRBV6-2 or TRBV6-3 to TRBJ2-1; no clear D. Per germline, CDR1 MNHEY and CDR2 SVGEGT. This CDR3 region has 12 residues. The V end lost 8 bases, the J end lost 4 bases, and 9 bases lay between the germline ends. CDR3 loop: CASETHYNEQFF. The DNA of the CDR3 is TGTGCCAGCGAGACACATTACAATGAGCAGTTCTTC.

This chain links TRBV5-6 with TRBJ2-7; D not resolved. The CDR3 spans 14 residues. Germline-derived CDR1 and CDR2 are SGHDT and YYEEEE. Trimming stripped 4 bases from V and 3 bases from J, with 14 bases between. The CDR3 loop reads CASSPLNSGYEQYF. In DNA form, the CDR3 reads TGTGCCAGCAGCCCACTCAACTCAGGCTACGAGCAGTACTTC. Combining the CDR3 with reference TRBV5-6 and TRBJ2-7 gives the whole variable domain DAGVTQSPTHLIKTRGQQVTLRCSPKSGHDTVSWYQQALGQGPQFIFQYYEEEERQRGNFPDRFSGHQFPNYSSELNVNALLLGDSALYLCASSPLNSGYEQYFGPGTRLTVT.

The chain couples TRBV4-1 to TRBJ1-4; D gene unclear. The ends were cut back, 5 bases at V and 10 bases at J, with 8 bases in the middle. Looked up from germline, CDR1 is MGHRA and CDR2 is YSYEKL. The CDR3 covers 11 residues. This chain's CDR3 is CASSSIGKLFF. The CDR3 nucleotides read TGCGCCAGCAGCTCAATAGGAAAACTGTTTTTT.

This clonotype appeared a few times. The V and J genes are TRBV6-1 and TRBJ1-1, with 9 bases identical to TRBD1. The V segment lost 6 bases and the J segment 0 bases; nucleotides outside the gene matches: 5. The CDR3 spans 15 residues. Germline CDR1 reads MNHNS; CDR2 reads SASEGT. The CDR3 spells CASRAGTGMNTEAFF. CDR3 nucleotides: TGTGCCAGCAGGGCCGGGACAGGGATGAACACTGAAGCTTTCTTT.

The chain joins TRBV2 to TRBJ2-3, with 14 bases fitting TRBD2. J gave up 1 base and V 9 bases, and 0 bases lay outside the gene matches. The CDR3 runs 14 residues. CDR1 is SNHLY, CDR2 FYNNEI, per germline. The CDR3 reads CARGLAGGTDTQYF. DNA of the CDR3: TGTGCCAGGGGACTAGCGGGAGGCACAGATACGCAGTATTTT.

The chain combines TRBV5-1 with TRBJ2-7, with 12 nucleotides matching TRBD2. Germline V gene sequence: CDR1 SGHRS, CDR2 YFSETQ. The CDR3 runs 15 residues. The J segment lost 0 bases and the V segment lost 4 bases, leaving 2 bases of the junction unmatched. The CDR3 spells CASSRTSGTSYEQYF. For the CDR3, the DNA is TGCGCCAGCAGCCGGACTAGCGGGACCTCCTACGAGCAGTACTTC.

This clonotype was recorded at least ten times. The chain uses TRBV28 and TRBJ2-1, with 10 bases aligning to TRBD2. CDR3 length: 17 residues. Germline V gene lookup returns CDR1 MDHEN and CDR2 SYDVKM. V lost 5 bases, J lost 9 bases, and 16 bases stayed unmatched. CDR3 sequence reads: CASSRASGRGPTGEQFF. CDR3 sequence (DNA): TGTGCCAGCAGTAGGGCTAGCGGGAGAGGGCCTACGGGTGAGCAGTTCTTC.

This clonotype came up many times. The CDR3 DNA follows: TGTGCCAGCAGTTTCCGGGTTGAGCAGTACTTC. Residues: CASSFRVEQYF. The chain uses TRBV12-3 or TRBV12-4 and TRBJ2-7; D is unresolved. V shed 3 bases and J shed 7 bases, with 7 bases lying between them. The CDR3 consists of 11 residues.

This clonotype occurred many times. The V call is TRBV28, the J call TRBJ2-1; TRBD2 aligns across 9 bases. The CDR3 contains 15 residues. Germline lookup yields CDR1 MDHEN and CDR2 SYDVKM. Trimming took 6 bases from V and 7 from J; bases not matched to a gene: 10. Here the CDR3 DNA reads TGTGCCAGCAGACGAGGCACTAGCGGGCGAAATGAGCAGTTCTTC. Translation gives CASRRGTSGRNEQFF.

This clonotype was detected many times. The rearrangement links TRBV12-3 or TRBV12-4 to TRBJ2-2; possible D gene TRBD1, 5 bases. The CDR3 runs to 13 residues. Deletions cut 5 bases from V and 6 bases from J, with 10 bases between. In nucleotides, the CDR3 is TGTGCCAGCAGTCGCAGGGCGGCCGGGGAGCTGTTTTTT. It encodes CASSRRAAGELFF.

The J gene is TRBJ2-5, the V gene TRBV28, with D perhaps TRBD1 (5 bases). This CDR3 is built from 14 residues. Germline V CDR1 and CDR2: MDHEN, SYDVKM. With 3 bases removed from V and 7 bases from J, the gap between germline ends came to 15 bases. The CDR3 reads CASSLGSPQGTQYF. The CDR3 DNA reads as TGTGCCAGCAGTTTGGGCTCACCTCAGGGGACCCAGTACTTC.

This clonotype was counted ten times or more. V gene TRBV9 combines with J gene TRBJ2-7, with 10 bases lining up with TRBD2. After removal of 2 bases from V and 4 bases from J, the junction contained 9 bases not matched to a gene. The CDR3 contains 16 residues. Germline CDR1 and CDR2: SGDLS and YYNGEE. CDR3 DNA sequence: TGTGCCAGCAGCGTGGGTCGAGCGGGAGGGAAGTACGAGCAGTACTTC. Translating gives CASSVGRAGGKYEQYF.

This clonotype was recorded a few times. The chain carries TRBV6-4 and TRBJ1-2; D might be TRBD1 (5 bases). Trimming left V 6 bases short and J 4 bases short, with 18 bases between. Germline values: CDR1 MRHNA, CDR2 SNTAGT. This CDR3 has 15 amino acids. The CDR3 loop is CASSLELGRGYGYTF. The CDR3 DNA is TGTGCCAGCAGCCTCGAGTTGGGACGGGGCTATGGCTACACCTTC.

There are a few counts of this clonotype. The chain has TRBV6-2 or TRBV6-3 and TRBJ2-7; 14 bases are a match to TRBD2. Trimming cost V 0 bases and J 5 bases; bases outside gene matches: 6. CDR1 is MNHEY and CDR2 is SVGEGT in the germline V gene. The CDR3 spans 17 residues. CDR3 residues: CASSYSRLAGGLHEQYF. Here the CDR3 DNA reads TGTGCCAGCAGTTACTCAAGACTAGCGGGAGGGCTTCACGAGCAGTACTTC.

In this sample, this clonotype turned up a few times. V usage is TRBV5-1 and J usage is TRBJ2-2, with a tentative D call TRBD1 (6 bases). This CDR3 spans 15 amino acids. V gave up 4 bases and J gave up 3 bases, with 13 bases separating them. Germline assignment: CDR1 SGHRS and CDR2 YFSETQ. The CDR3: CASSVDRSDTGELFF. The CDR3 bases are TGCGCCAGCAGCGTCGACAGGTCTGACACCGGGGAGCTGTTTTTT.

This clonotype occurred a few times. V and J are TRBV6-1 and TRBJ1-1; possibly TRBD1 for D (6 bases). The germline V and J ends were trimmed by 6 bases and 4 bases, with 15 bases remaining between them. In germline, CDR1 is MNHNS, CDR2 SASEGT. This CDR3 is 14 amino acids long. CDR3 DNA sequence: TGTGCCAGCAGCAGGGGTATGAAGGGCACTGAAGCTTTCTTT. Protein product: CASSRGMKGTEAFF.

This rearrangement joins TRBV19 to TRBJ2-7; a possible D gene is TRBD1 (6 bases). CDR1 and CDR2 from the germline V gene are LNHDA and SQIVND (reference sequence). The CDR3 is made up of 14 amino acids. V lost 5 bases and J lost 0, with 11 bases in between. Written as DNA, the CDR3 is TGTGCCAGTAGTGACCGGGACATCTCCTACGAGCAGTACTTC. Translating gives CASSDRDISYEQYF.

In this sample, this clonotype turned up many times. The V and J genes are TRBV5-1 and TRBJ2-2; D uncertain. V gave up 4 bases and J gave up 5 bases, with 9 bases separating them. CDR1 is SGHRS and CDR2 is YFSETQ in the germline V gene. The CDR3 runs to 13 residues. This CDR3 is CASSALQTGELFF. DNA for the CDR3: TGCGCCAGCAGCGCTCTCCAGACCGGGGAGCTGTTTTTT. The full variable domain, completed using reference TRBV5-1 and TRBJ2-2, is KAGVTQTPRYLIKTRGQQVTLSCSPISGHRSVSWYQQTPGQGLQFLFEYFSETQRNKGNFPGRFSGRQFSNSRSEMNVSTLELGDSALYLCASSALQTGELFFGEGSRLTVL.

This clonotype was found a few times. The V call is TRBV9, the J call TRBJ2-7; 7 nucleotides line up with TRBD1. Germline trimming cut 0 bases from V and 4 bases from J; bases unmatched to any gene: 7. The CDR3 length is 15 residues. Looked up from germline, CDR1 is SGDLS and CDR2 is YYNGEE. The CDR3 nucleotides read TGTGCCAGCAGCGTAGAAGTTGGGACAGATTACGAGCAGTACTTC. Amino acids: CASSVEVGTDYEQYF. The entire variable domain, with the rest obtained from reference TRBV9 and TRBJ2-7, is as follows: DSGVTQTPKHLITATGQRVTLRCSPRSGDLSVYWYQQSLDQGLQFLIQYYNGEERAKGNILERFSAQQFPDLHSELNLSSLELGDSALYFCASSVEVGTDYEQYFGPGTRLTVT.